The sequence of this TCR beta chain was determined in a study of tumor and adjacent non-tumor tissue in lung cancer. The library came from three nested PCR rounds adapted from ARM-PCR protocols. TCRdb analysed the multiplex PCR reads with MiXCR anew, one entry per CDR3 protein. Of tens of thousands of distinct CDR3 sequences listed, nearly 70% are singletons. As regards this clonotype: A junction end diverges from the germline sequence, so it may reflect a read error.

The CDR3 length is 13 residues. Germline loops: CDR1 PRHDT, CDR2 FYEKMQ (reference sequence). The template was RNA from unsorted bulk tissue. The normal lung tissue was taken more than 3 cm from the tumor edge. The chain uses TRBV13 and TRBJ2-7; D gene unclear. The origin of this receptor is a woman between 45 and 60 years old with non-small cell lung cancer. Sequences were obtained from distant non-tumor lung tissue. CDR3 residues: CASSLNMAYEQYF. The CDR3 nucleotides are TGTGCGAGCAGCTTAAACATGGCCTACGAGCAGTACTTC.